The source of this T cell receptor beta chain is a study of T cells after yellow fever vaccination. Findings of the study overall: Once the booster was given, most primary-vaccination clones reappeared, at over 95% for CD4 and over 75% for CD8.

The germline CDR1 and CDR2 sequences are SGHTA and FQGNSA. V was pared by 2 bases and J by 10 bases, with 7 bases of the junction left unmatched. This CDR3 contains 13 residues. Note on this clonotype: The target antigen is unknown.

TCRdb reanalysed the 5' RACE reads using MiXCR and keeps one entry per CDR3 protein. The data contain about 320,000 distinct CDR3 sequences, roughly 10% of them seen just once; the ten biggest clones take up less than 3.5%. The receptor was derived from a man between 18 and 35 years old who received the YFV17D yellow fever vaccine. Source: CD4+ T cells sorted from PBMCs, taken 45 days after the yellow fever booster vaccination. This chain joins TRBV7-2 and TRBJ1-2; TRBD1 agrees at 7 bases. CDR3 protein: CASSLSRDSTYTF. DNA of the CDR3: TGTGCCAGCAGCTTAAGCCGGGACAGCACCTACACCTTC. The full variable domain, in which reference TRBV7-2 and TRBJ1-2 provide the parts outside the CDR3, is GAGVSQSPSNKVTEKGKDVELRCDPISGHTALYWYRQSLGQGLEFLIYFQGNSAPDKSGLPSDRFSAERTGGSVSTLTIQRTQQEDSAVYLCASSLSRDSTYTFGSGTRLTVV.